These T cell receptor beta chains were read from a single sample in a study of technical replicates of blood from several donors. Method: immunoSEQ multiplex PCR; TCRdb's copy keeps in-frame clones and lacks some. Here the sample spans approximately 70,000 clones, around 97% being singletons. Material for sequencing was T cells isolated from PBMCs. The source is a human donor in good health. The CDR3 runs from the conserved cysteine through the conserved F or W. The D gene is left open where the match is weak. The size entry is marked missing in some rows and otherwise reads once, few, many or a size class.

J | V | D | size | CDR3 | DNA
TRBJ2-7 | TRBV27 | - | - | CASSLGLTYEQYF | TGTGCCAGCAGTTTAGGACTAACCTACGAGCAGTACTTC
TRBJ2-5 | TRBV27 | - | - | CASSLSKSGKETQYF | TGTGCCAGCAGTTTATCGAAGTCGGGGAAAGAGACCCAGTACTTC
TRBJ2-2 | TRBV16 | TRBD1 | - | CASSLGQGTGELFF | TGTGCCAGCAGCCTCGGACAGGGCACCGGGGAGCTGTTTTTT
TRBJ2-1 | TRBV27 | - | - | CASQISYNEQFF | TGTGCCAGTCAAATCTCCTACAATGAGCAGTTCTTC
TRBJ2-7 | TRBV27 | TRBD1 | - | CASSLVGPGQGGEQYF | TGTGCCAGCAGTTTAGTGGGGCCGGGACAGGGTGGCGAGCAGTACTTC
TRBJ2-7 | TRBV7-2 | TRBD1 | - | CASSMRQGTVYEQYF | TGTGCCAGCAGCATGCGACAGGGTACTGTATACGAGCAGTACTTC
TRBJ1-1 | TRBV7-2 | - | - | CASSQDRRNTEAFF | TGTGCCAGCAGCCAAGACAGGCGGAACACTGAAGCTTTCTTT
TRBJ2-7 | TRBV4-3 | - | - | CASSQDLASEQYF | TGCGCCAGCAGCCAAGATCTGGCTTCCGAGCAGTACTTC
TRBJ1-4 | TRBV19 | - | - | CASSMSRDFDEKLFF | TGTGCCAGTAGTATGTCCCGGGACTTTGACGAAAAACTGTTTTTT
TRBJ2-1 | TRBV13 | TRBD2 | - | CASSSTGLASGGEQFF | TGTGCCAGCAGCTCCACGGGACTAGCGTCCGGAGGTGAGCAGTTCTTC
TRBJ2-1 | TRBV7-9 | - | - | CASSFTGAYNEQFF | TGTGCCAGCAGCTTTACCGGAGCCTACAATGAGCAGTTCTTC
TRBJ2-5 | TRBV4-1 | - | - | CASSQDFGQRAQYF | TGCGCCAGCAGCCAAGATTTCGGACAAAGGGCCCAGTACTTC
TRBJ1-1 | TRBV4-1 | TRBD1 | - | CASSQGDSLTEAFF | TGCGCCAGCAGCCAAGGGGACAGCCTCACTGAAGCTTTCTTT
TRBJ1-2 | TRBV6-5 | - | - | CASSYGQLYGYTF | TGTGCCAGCAGTTACGGACAGCTCTATGGCTACACCTTC
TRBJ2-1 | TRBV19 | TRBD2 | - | CASSFVGEGRYNEQFF | TGTGCCAGTAGTTTCGTGGGGGAGGGCCGGTACAATGAGCAGTTCTTC
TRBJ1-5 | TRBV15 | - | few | CATSAPLWGDRNQPQHF | TGTGCCACCAGCGCTCCCCTGTGGGGAGATCGCAATCAGCCCCAGCATTTT
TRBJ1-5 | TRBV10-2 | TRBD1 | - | CASKGTGPYSNQPQHF | TGCGCCAGCAAGGGGACAGGGCCCTATAGCAATCAGCCCCAGCATTTT
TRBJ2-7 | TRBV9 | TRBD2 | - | CASSVSAGVKAYEQYF | TGTGCCAGCAGCGTATCGGCGGGAGTGAAAGCCTACGAGCAGTACTTC
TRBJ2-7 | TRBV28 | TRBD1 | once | CASSWDRGYEQYF | TGTGCCAGCAGTTGGGACAGGGGTTACGAGCAGTACTTC
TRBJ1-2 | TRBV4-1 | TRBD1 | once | CASSQVLLPGQIGGYTF | TGCGCCAGCAGCCAAGTGTTGCTTCCGGGACAGATCGGTGGCTACACCTTC
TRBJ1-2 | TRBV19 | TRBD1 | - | CASSQTGVYGYTF | TGTGCCAGTAGTCAGACAGGGGTCTATGGCTACACCTTC
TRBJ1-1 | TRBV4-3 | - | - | CASSQARRTEAFF | TGCGCCAGCAGCCAAGCTAGGCGGACTGAAGCTTTCTTT
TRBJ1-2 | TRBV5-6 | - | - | CASSDPGGADYGYTF | TGTGCCAGCAGCGACCCCGGTGGGGCAGACTATGGCTACACCTTC
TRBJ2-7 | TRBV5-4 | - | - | CASSFRYEQYF | TGTGCCAGCAGCTTCCGCTACGAGCAGTACTTC
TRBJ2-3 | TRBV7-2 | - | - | CASSLGGISTDTQYF | TGTGCCAGCAGCTTAGGCGGGATTAGCACAGATACGCAGTATTTT
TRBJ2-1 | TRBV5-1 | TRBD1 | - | CASSLGDRPSNEQFF | TGCGCCAGCAGCTTGGGGGACAGACCAAGTAATGAGCAGTTCTTC
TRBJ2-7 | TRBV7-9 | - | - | CASSLGGNPSYEQYF | TGTGCCAGCAGCTTAGGCGGGAATCCCTCCTACGAGCAGTACTTC
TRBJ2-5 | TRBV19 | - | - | CASSPGAFETQYF | TGTGCCAGTAGTCCTGGGGCCTTTGAGACCCAGTACTTC
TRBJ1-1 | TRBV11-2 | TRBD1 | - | CASSLDWTGGTEAFF | TGTGCCAGCAGCTTAGATTGGACAGGGGGCACTGAAGCTTTCTTT
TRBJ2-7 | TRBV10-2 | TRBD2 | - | CASKAAGVGEQYF | TGCGCCAGCAAAGCAGCGGGAGTGGGTGAGCAGTACTTC
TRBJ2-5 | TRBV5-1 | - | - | CASSREGGALETQYF | TGCGCCAGCAGCCGCGAGGGGGGGGCCTTGGAGACCCAGTACTTC
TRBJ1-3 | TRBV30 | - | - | CASRRGGTGNTIYF | TGTGCCTCTAGGCGGGGAGGGACTGGAAACACCATATATTTT
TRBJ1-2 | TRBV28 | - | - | CASSLGLYGYTF | TGTGCCAGCAGTTTGGGACTCTATGGCTACACCTTC
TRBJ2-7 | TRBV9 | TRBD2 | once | CASTRDYDSYEQYF | TGTGCCAGCACCCGGGACTACGACTCCTACGAGCAGTACTTC
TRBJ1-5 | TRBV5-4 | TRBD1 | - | CASSPGTGSNQPQHF | TGTGCCAGCAGCCCCGGGACAGGGAGCAATCAGCCCCAGCATTTT
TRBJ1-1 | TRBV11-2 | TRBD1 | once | CASSLAQGDTEAFF | TGTGCCAGCAGCTTAGCCCAGGGGGACACTGAAGCTTTCTTT
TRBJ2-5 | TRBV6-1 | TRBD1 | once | CASRDRVVKETQYF | TGTGCCAGCAGGGACAGGGTTGTGAAAGAGACCCAGTACTTC
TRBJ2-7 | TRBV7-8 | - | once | CASSTVTVYYEQYF | TGTGCCAGCAGCACCGTGACAGTTTACTACGAGCAGTACTTC
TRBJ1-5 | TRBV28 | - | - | CASSYQGDQPQHF | TGTGCCAGCAGTTATCAGGGTGACCAGCCCCAGCATTTT
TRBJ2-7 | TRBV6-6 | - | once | CASSSPADTYEQYF | TGTGCCAGCAGTTCCCCTGCAGATACCTACGAGCAGTACTTC
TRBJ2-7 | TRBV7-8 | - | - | CASSRQDSTYEQYF | TGTGCCAGCAGCCGACAGGACTCGACCTACGAGCAGTACTTC
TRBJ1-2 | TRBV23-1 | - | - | CASSPRGSYGYTF | TGCGCCAGCAGTCCGCGAGGCTCCTATGGCTACACCTTC
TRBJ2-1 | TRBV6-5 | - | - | CASSYSDEGLEQFF | TGTGCCAGCAGTTACTCGGATGAAGGACTTGAGCAGTTCTTC
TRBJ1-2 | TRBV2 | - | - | CASSEGQGYGYTF | TGTGCCAGCAGTGAGGGCCAGGGGTATGGCTACACCTTC
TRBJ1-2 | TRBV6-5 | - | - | CASSYGGGGYGYTF | TGTGCCAGCAGTTACGGCGGGGGAGGCTATGGCTACACCTTC
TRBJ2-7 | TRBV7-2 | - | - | CASSWDSILSSYEQYF | TGTGCCAGCAGCTGGGACTCTATCTTAAGCTCCTACGAGCAGTACTTC